This TCR beta chain was identified in a study of blood T cell repertoires in COVID-19. The overall study: Samples taken during acute and convalescent COVID-19 were collected in the United States, Italy and Spain. Nucleic acid was either cDNA or gDNA, and it came from T cells, B-cell-depleted T cells, or PBMCs.

The CDR3 length is 11 residues. V was cut by 6 bases and J by 6 bases, with 8 bases left in between. Only in-frame clones appear in the TCRdb table, and some are missing; sequencing was by immunoSEQ multiplex PCR. This sample has over 75,000 clones, with more than 75% found just once. This sequence joins TRBV12-3 or TRBV12-4 and TRBJ1-1; D gene ambiguous. The clonotype comes from a human donor in a cohort sampled during active COVID-19. Sequencing was done on a sample of peripheral blood. The CDR3: CASRNRAEAFF. CDR3 DNA: TGTGCCAGCAGAAACAGAGCTGAAGCTTTCTTT.